Shown below are 12 T cell receptor beta chains from a single sample sequenced in a study of CD8 T cells in Susac syndrome. RNA, at about 0.45 to 1 ug, was reverse transcribed with random hexamers. One entry per CDR3 protein results from TCRdb running MiXCR on the immunoSEQ multiplex PCR reads. The sample lists around 160,000 distinct CDR3 sequences; less than 95% were seen once. Source material: CD4+ T cells from PBMCs. The source of these receptors is a human donor with multiple sclerosis.

This clonotype turned up a few times. The gene calls are TRBV29-1 and TRBJ2-3; perhaps TRBD2 as D (5 bases). From germline, CDR1 is SQVTM and CDR2 ANQGSEA. Trimming removed 4 bases from V and 1 base from J, with 9 bases in between. The CDR3 covers 13 residues. The CDR3 DNA sequence: TGCAGCGTTGTGAGGGCCGGCACAGATACGCAGTATTTT. This encodes CSVVRAGTDTQYF.

CDR3 in amino acids: CSAGGRFGQPQHF. Written as DNA, the CDR3 is TGCAGTGCCGGGGGACGGTTCGGGCAGCCCCAGCATTTT. The chain has TRBV20-1 and TRBJ1-5; a weak D match, TRBD1 (5 bases). CDR3 size: 13 residues. Looked up from germline, CDR1 is DFQATT and CDR2 is SNEGSKA (reference sequence). Trimming left V 6 bases short and J 7 bases short, with 16 bases between.

The rearrangement links TRBV3-1 to TRBJ2-7; TRBD2 agrees at 8 bases. The germline gives CDR1 LGHDT, CDR2 YNNKEL (reference sequence). The CDR3 is 15 residues long. V shed 4 bases and J 4 bases; nucleotides not matched to a gene: 9. CDR3 sequence reads: CASSLRSGRGYEQYF. The CDR3 coding sequence is TGTGCCAGCAGCCTCCGGAGCGGGAGAGGTTACGAGCAGTACTTC.

V and J are TRBV29-1 and TRBJ1-1, with D maybe TRBD1 (6 bases). The CDR3 length is 14 residues. The V gene's germline CDR1 is SQVTM and CDR2 ANQGSEA. V gave up 6 bases and J gave up 4 bases, with 18 bases separating them. CDR3 bases: TGCAGCGTGTGGGACACAGGGTCGGCCACTGAAGCTTTCTTT. This encodes CSVWDTGSATEAFF.

A single count supports this clonotype. The chain recombines TRBV5-1 with TRBJ1-4, with D unresolved. This CDR3 has 13 residues. The V gene lost 1 base and the J gene lost 5 bases, with 6 bases spanning the gap. Germline loops: CDR1 SGHRS, CDR2 YFSETQ. CDR3 sequence reads: CASSLNRNEKLFF. The CDR3 DNA is TGCGCCAGCAGCTTGAACCGAAATGAAAAACTGTTTTTT.

The chain links TRBV6-2 or TRBV6-3 to TRBJ2-7; D might be TRBD1 (7 bases). The ends were cut back, 8 bases at V and 4 bases at J, with 12 bases in the middle. The CDR3 has 12 residues. The germline CDR1 and CDR2 sequences are MNHEY and SVGEGT. CDR3 sequence: CASRDSGYEQYF. DNA for the CDR3: TGTGCCAGCCGGGACAGCGGGTACGAGCAGTACTTC.

V usage is TRBV28 and J usage is TRBJ1-2; no firm D call. Germline V gene sequence: CDR1 MDHEN, CDR2 SYDVKM. Trimming left V 5 bases short and J 5 bases short, with 12 bases between. This CDR3 has 13 amino acids. In DNA, the CDR3 is TGTGCCAGCAGTGTCACAGAGGGATATGGCTACACCTTC. It codes for CASSVTEGYGYTF.

The CDR3 DNA reads as TGTGCCAGCAGTTACTCGAACAGGGACACTGAAGCTTTCTTT. Its protein product is CASSYSNRDTEAFF. The V gene is TRBV6-2 or TRBV6-3, the J gene TRBJ1-1; possible D gene TRBD1, 6 bases. The CDR3 has 14 residues. Germline V CDR1 and CDR2: MNHEY, SVGEGT. Trimming removed 0 bases at V and 3 bases at J, with 8 bases between.

The CDR3, as DNA: TGTGCCAGCAGCTTAGTCCAAGCTTTCACCGGGGAGCTGTTTTTT. It codes for CASSLVQAFTGELFF. The rearrangement links TRBV7-9 to TRBJ2-2, with D uncertain. V was clipped by 1 base and J by 4 bases, with 10 bases between them. The germline CDR1 and CDR2 sequences are SEHNR and FQNEAQ (reference sequence). CDR3 size: 15 residues.

The chain carries TRBV7-2 and TRBJ2-7, with D possibly matching TRBD2 (5 bases). The ends were cut back, 4 bases at V and 0 bases at J, with 16 bases in the middle. This CDR3 has 16 amino acids. Per the germline V gene, CDR1 is SGHTA and CDR2 is FQGNSA. The DNA of the CDR3 is TGTGCCAGCAGCTCCAGGAGGAGCGGTAGCTCCTACGAGCAGTACTTC. Translation: CASSSRRSGSSYEQYF.

This clonotype appeared once. This rearrangement joins TRBV29-1 to TRBJ2-7; D remains unclear. This CDR3 contains 13 residues. V was clipped by 2 bases and J by 0 bases, with 8 bases between them. CDR1 is SQVTM and CDR2 is ANQGSEA in the germline V gene. The CDR3 region is CSVEKSSSYEQYF. In DNA, the CDR3 is TGCAGCGTTGAAAAATCCTCCTCCTACGAGCAGTACTTC.

The chain is built from TRBV5-1 and TRBJ2-7; TRBD1 aligns across 7 bases. V was pared by 0 bases and J by 4 bases, with 4 bases of the junction left unmatched. Per germline, CDR1 SGHRS and CDR2 YFSETQ. This CDR3 is built from 14 residues. CDR3 protein: CASSLVRQGYEQYF. The CDR3 coding sequence is TGCGCCAGCAGCTTGGTGAGACAGGGATACGAGCAGTACTTC. The whole variable domain, remainder taken from reference TRBV5-1 and TRBJ2-7, is KAGVTQTPRYLIKTRGQQVTLSCSPISGHRSVSWYQQTPGQGLQFLFEYFSETQRNKGNFPGRFSGRQFSNSRSEMNVSTLELGDSALYLCASSLVRQGYEQYFGPGTRLTVT.